This TCR beta chain was documented in a study of regulatory T cells in long-lasting Graves disease. Whole-study results and caveats: Persistent Graves' patients possessed reduced TCR diversity relative to recently diagnosed ones. Persistent patients had a count of shared public clonotypes (approximately 3,000) that exceeded that of new patients (966).

The time point denotes: persistent/refractory GD, antithyroid drugs over 5 years with positive TRAb. From PBMCs, RNA was extracted and then used to make the TCR library. American Thyroid Association guidelines were used to diagnose Graves' disease. Arm-PCR of CDR3 regions with iRepertoire HTBI primers generated TCR beta libraries. Authors' methods: Analysis of the samples identified roughly 62 TRBV and 15 or so TRBJ segments. TCRdb passed the multiplex PCR reads through MiXCR, listing each CDR3 protein once. TCRdb's processing, not the authors' own work, is the source of the V and J calls. This table holds some 430,000 distinct CDR3 sequences, roughly 21% found once. The table lists this clonotype with many counts. The target antigen is unknown. Germline CDR1 reads SQVTM; CDR2 reads ANQGSEA. The CDR3 is 11 residues long. V was cut by 1 base and J by 7 bases, with 7 bases left in between.

This chain joins TRBV29-1 and TRBJ1-1; the D is unclear. Material: peripheral blood mononuclear cells (PBMCs), obtained when the disease was refractory, from a patient treated with antithyroid drugs. This sequence was found in a female donor with Graves disease. CDR3: CSVEGADEAFF. DNA of the CDR3: TGCAGCGTTGAAGGGGCAGATGAAGCTTTCTTT.